The sequence of this TCR beta chain was determined in a study of blood T cell repertoires in COVID-19. Study-wide context: Nucleic acid was either cDNA or gDNA, and it came from T cells, B-cell-depleted T cells, or PBMCs.

Per the study methods: Estimation of nucleated cell counts was performed using reference gene primer amplification. TCRdb's table, derived via immunoSEQ multiplex PCR, lists solely in-frame clones and lacks some. Clone size and V and J calls were adopted from that table, with D and trimming inferred from the DNA. The data show under 200,000 clones, about 87% seen once. Trimming at V came to 2 bases and at J to 6 bases, leaving 2 bases not matched to a gene. The V gene's germline CDR1 is SGHRS and CDR2 YFSETQ. The CDR3 extends over 14 amino acids. Recruited during active infection, patients (from Seattle) were subsequently followed longitudinally.

The receptor's source is a woman aged 80 or over with COVID-19, enrolled during active disease. V gene TRBV5-1 combines with J gene TRBJ1-4; 9 nucleotides match TRBD1. The sequencing sample was made of peripheral blood. The CDR3 coding sequence is TGCGCCAGCAGCTTCAGGACAGGGGATGAAAAACTGTTTTTT. As protein: CASSFRTGDEKLFF.